This T cell receptor (beta chain) was sequenced in a study of blood T cell repertoires in COVID-19. Whole-study context: T cells, B-cell-depleted T cells, or PBMCs supplied cDNA or gDNA.

Libraries were prepared by immunoSEQ multiplex PCR; TCRdb keeps only in-frame clonotypes and omits some of them. The repertoire consists of about 150,000 clones, with about 80% occurring once and the leading ten covering approximately 30%. The CDR3 has 17 amino acids. The ends were cut back, 7 bases at V and 7 bases at J, with 29 bases in the middle. Germline V gene data show CDR1 as GTSNPN and CDR2 as SVGIG (reference sequence). The receptor was derived from a woman aged 60-75 years with acute or convalescent COVID-19. The genes are TRBV30 and TRBJ2-1; D might be TRBD2 (5 bases). Source material: peripheral blood. The chain's CDR3 is CASQTALALEGVNEQFF. The CDR3 nucleotides read TGTGCCTCCCAAACGGCCTTGGCGCTTGAGGGTGTGAATGAGCAGTTCTTC.